This T cell receptor (beta chain) emerged from a study of blood T cells in healthy people across ages. Worth noting for this clonotype: Relative to the germline gene, one junction end is altered; a read error may explain this.

Then a second PCR, running about 7 to 11 cycles, was carried out with a sample-barcoded 5' primer and a J-beta primer mix. Through a template-switch adaptor with 12 random nucleotides, each cDNA molecule received a tag. TCRdb passed the 5' RACE reads through MiXCR, listing each CDR3 protein once. The table includes some 940,000 distinct CDR3 sequences, roughly 29% detected once. The data were also submitted as part of a second study, on T cells of mothers and their children. That paper states: With the M1S primer of the second PCR, sample barcodes and 2-4 random nucleotides were added. An overlap that was slightly higher, though non-significant, was seen in related mother-child pairs versus unrelated pairs.

Sequencing was done on a sample of blood. The TCR originated in a woman aged 40 to 50 in good health.

This CDR3 reads CTSSLEAVNTEAFF. In DNA form, the CDR3 reads TGCACCAGCAGCTTGGAGGCAGTGAACACTGAAGCTTTCTTT. The chain recombines TRBV5-5 with TRBJ1-1; D not certain. The length of the CDR3 is 14 residues. Germline loops: CDR1 SGHKS, CDR2 YYEKEE (reference sequence).